The clone carrying this TCR beta chain was picked up many times. The sample is drawn from a study of breast tumors, draining lymph nodes, adjacent tissues. From germline, CDR1 is LGHDT and CDR2 YNNKEL (reference sequence). This CDR3 region has 15 residues. Trimming cost V 3 bases and J 8 bases; bases outside gene matches: 12. TCRdb called the multiplex PCR reads again in MiXCR, with one record for every CDR3 protein. This table has 190,000 or so distinct CDR3 sequences, approximately 33% appearing once. The lymph nodes were axillary draining lymph nodes from breast cancer patients. Source material: axillary lymph node tissue. The receptor was isolated from a female donor with breast cancer. Some clones in this sample may be carry-over from other donors' samples. This chain uses TRBV3-1 with TRBJ1-2; 7 bases agree with TRBD1. CDR3 DNA sequence: TGTGCCAGCAGCCAGTCGCAGGCCCTAGGGGGCGGCTACACCTTC. Amino acid sequence: CASSQSQALGGGYTF.